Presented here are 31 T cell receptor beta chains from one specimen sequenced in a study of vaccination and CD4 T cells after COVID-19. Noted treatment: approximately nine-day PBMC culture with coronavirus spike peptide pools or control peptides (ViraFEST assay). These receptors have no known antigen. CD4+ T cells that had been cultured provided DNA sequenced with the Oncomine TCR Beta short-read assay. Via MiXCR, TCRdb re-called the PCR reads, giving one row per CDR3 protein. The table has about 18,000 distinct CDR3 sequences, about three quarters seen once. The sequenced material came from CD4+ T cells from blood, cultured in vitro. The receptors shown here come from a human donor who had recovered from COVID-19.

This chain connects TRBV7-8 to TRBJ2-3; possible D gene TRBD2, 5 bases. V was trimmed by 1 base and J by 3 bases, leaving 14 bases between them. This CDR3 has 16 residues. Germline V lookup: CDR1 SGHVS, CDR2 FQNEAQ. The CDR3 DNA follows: TGTGCCAGCAGCTTAGAGTCGGGGATGAGGACAGATACGCAGTATTTT. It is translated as CASSLESGMRTDTQYF.

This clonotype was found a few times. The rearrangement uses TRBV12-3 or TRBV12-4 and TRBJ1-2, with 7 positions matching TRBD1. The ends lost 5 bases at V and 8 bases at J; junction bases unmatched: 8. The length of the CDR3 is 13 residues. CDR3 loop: CASSTDRVDGYTF. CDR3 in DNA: TGTGCCAGCAGTACCGACAGGGTAGACGGCTACACCTTC.

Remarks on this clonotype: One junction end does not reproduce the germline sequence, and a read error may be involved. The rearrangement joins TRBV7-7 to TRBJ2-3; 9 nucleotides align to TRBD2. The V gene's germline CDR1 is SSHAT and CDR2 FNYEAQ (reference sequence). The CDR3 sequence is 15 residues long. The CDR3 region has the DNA TGTGCTAGCAGCGCACTAGCGGGTGACACAGATACGCAGTATTTT. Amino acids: CASSALAGDTDTQYF.

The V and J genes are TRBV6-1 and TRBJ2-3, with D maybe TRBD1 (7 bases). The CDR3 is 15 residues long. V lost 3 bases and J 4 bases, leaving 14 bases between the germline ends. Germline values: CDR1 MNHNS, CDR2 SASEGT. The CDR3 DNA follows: TGTGCCAGCAGTGATTCAGGGGGGCGAGCAGATACGCAGTATTTT. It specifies CASSDSGGRADTQYF.

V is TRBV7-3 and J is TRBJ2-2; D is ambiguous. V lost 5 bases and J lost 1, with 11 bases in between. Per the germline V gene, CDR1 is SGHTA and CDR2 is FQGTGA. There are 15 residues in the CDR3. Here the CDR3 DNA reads TGTGCCAGCAGCCTAGTTATGGGGAACACCGGGGAGCTGTTTTTT. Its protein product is CASSLVMGNTGELFF.

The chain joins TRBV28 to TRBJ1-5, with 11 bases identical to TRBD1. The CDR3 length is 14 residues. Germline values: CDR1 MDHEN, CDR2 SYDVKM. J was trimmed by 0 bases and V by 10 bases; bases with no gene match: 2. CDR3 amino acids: CANGQGASNQPQHF. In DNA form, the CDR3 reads TGTGCCAACGGACAGGGGGCTAGCAATCAGCCCCAGCATTTT. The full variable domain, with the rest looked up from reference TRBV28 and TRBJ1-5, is DVKVTQSSRYLVKRTGEKVFLECVQDMDHENMFWYRQDPGLGLRLIYFSYDVKMKEKGDIPEGYSVSREKKERFSLILESASTNQTSMYLCANGQGASNQPQHFGDGTRLSIL.

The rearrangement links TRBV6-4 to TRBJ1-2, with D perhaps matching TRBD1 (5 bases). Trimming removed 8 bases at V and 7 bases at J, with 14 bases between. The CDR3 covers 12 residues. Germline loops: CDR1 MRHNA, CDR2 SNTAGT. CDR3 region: CASYSAGGGYTF. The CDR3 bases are TGTGCCAGCTATTCAGCCGGGGGTGGCTACACCTTC.

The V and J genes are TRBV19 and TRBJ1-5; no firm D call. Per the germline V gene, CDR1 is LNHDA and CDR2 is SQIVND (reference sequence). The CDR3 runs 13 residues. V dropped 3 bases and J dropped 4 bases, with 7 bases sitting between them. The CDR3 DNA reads TGTGCCAGTAGTATGTCGCCGAATCAGCCCCAGCATTTT. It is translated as CASSMSPNQPQHF.

The CDR3 sequence: CASSLRRGLKQPQHF. As DNA, the CDR3 is TGTGCCAGCAGTCTGAGAAGGGGTCTCAAGCAGCCCCAGCATTTT. The J gene is TRBJ1-5, the V gene TRBV28, with a tentative D call TRBD1 (5 bases). The CDR3 totals 15 residues. CDR1 and CDR2 (germline): MDHEN, SYDVKM. V lost 5 bases and J lost 7, with 18 bases in between.

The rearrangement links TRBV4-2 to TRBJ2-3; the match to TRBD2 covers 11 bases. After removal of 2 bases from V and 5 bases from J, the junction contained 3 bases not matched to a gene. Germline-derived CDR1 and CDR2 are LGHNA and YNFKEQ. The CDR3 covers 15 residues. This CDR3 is CASSQRLAGGDTQYF. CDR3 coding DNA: TGTGCCAGCAGCCAAAGGCTAGCGGGAGGAGATACGCAGTATTTT.

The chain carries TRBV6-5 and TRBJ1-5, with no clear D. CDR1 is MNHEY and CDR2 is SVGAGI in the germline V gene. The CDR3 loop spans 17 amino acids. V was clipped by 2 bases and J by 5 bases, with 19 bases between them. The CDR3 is CASSYPAGEAVDQPQHF. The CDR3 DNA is TGTGCCAGCAGTTACCCAGCCGGGGAGGCCGTCGATCAGCCCCAGCATTTT.

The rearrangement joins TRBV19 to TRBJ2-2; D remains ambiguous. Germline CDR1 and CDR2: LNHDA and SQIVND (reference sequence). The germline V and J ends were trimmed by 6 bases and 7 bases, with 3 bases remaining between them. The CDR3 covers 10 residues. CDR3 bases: TGTGCCAGTAGGGGCGGGGAGCTGTTTTTT. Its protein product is CASRGGELFF.

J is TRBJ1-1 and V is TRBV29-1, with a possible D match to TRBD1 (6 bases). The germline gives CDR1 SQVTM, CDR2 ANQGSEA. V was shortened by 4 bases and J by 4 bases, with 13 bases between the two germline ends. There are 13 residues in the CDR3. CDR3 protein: CSVAGTLATEAFF. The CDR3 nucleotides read TGCAGCGTTGCCGGGACATTGGCCACTGAAGCTTTCTTT.

In DNA, the CDR3 is TGCGCCAGCAGCCGCTGGACTAGCGGGAGAAGCCAAGAGACCCAGTACTTC. Its translation: CASSRWTSGRSQETQYF. V gene TRBV5-1 combines with J gene TRBJ2-5; 13 nucleotides line up with TRBD2. The CDR3 is made up of 17 amino acids. Looked up from germline, CDR1 is SGHRS and CDR2 is YFSETQ. Trimming cost V 4 bases and J 1 base; bases outside gene matches: 7.

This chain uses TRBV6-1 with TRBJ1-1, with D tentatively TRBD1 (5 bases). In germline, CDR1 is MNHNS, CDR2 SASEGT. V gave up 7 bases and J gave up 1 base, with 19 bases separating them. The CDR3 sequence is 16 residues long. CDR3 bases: TGTGCCAGCAAGGCCCGGGACCCCCTGCGGAACACTGAAGCTTTCTTT. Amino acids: CASKARDPLRNTEAFF.

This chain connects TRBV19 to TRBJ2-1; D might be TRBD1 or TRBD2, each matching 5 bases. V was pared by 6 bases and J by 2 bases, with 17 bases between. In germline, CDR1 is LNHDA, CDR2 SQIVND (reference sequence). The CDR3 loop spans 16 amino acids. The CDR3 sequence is CASRHGTLGPYNEQFF. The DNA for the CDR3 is TGTGCCAGTAGACACGGGACCCTTGGCCCCTACAATGAGCAGTTCTTC. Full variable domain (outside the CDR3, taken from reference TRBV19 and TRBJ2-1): DGGITQSPKYLFRKEGQNVTLSCEQNLNHDAMYWYRQDPGQGLRLIYYSQIVNDFQKGDIAEGYSVSREKKESFPLTVTSAQKNPTAFYLCASRHGTLGPYNEQFFGPGTRLTVL.

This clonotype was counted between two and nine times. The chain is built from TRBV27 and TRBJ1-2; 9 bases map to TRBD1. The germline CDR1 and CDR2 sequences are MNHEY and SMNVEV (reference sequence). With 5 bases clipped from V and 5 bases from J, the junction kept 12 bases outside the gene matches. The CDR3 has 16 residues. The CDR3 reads CASSPRTGGGQYGYTF. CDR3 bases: TGTGCCAGCAGTCCGCGAACAGGGGGCGGGCAGTATGGCTACACCTTC.

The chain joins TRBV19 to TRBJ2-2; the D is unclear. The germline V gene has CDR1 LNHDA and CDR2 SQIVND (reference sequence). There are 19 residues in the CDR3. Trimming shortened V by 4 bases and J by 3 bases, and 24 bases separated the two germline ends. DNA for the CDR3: TGTGCCAGTAGTACGTTAGGGTTAACGGGCCCTCGGGACACCGGGGAGCTGTTTTTT. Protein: CASSTLGLTGPRDTGELFF.

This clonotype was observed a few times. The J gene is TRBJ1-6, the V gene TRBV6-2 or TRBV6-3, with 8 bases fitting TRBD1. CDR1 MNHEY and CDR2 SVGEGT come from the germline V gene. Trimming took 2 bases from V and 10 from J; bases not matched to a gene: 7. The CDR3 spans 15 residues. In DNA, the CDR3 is TGTGCCAGCAGTTACAAGGGACAGGATCTCTCACCCCTCCACTTT. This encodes CASSYKGQDLSPLHF.

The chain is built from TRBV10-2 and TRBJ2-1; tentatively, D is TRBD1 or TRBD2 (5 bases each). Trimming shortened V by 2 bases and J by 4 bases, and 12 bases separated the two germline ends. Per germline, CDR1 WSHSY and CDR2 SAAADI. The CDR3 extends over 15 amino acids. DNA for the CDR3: TGCGCCAGCAGTGAGCTCCGGGACGATTACAATGAGCAGTTCTTC. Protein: CASSELRDDYNEQFF.

CDR3 amino acids: CASSLVRHHLNYGYTF. CDR3 coding DNA: TGTGCCAGCAGCTTAGTCAGACACCACCTTAACTATGGCTACACCTTC. The V gene is TRBV7-9, the J gene TRBJ1-2; D gene uncertain. Germline CDR1 reads SEHNR; CDR2 reads FQNEAQ (reference sequence). The CDR3 covers 16 residues. V lost 1 base to trimming and J lost 1 base, with 13 bases between them.

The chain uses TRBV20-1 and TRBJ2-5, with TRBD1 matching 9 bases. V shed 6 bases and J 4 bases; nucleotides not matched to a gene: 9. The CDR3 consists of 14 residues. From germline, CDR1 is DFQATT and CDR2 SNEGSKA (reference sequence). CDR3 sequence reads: CSANGQGMAETQYF. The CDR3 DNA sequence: TGCAGTGCAAACGGACAGGGGATGGCAGAGACCCAGTACTTC.

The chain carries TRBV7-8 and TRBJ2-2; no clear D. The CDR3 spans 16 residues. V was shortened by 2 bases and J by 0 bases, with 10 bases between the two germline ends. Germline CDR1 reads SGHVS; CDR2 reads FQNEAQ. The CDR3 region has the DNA TGTGCCAGCAGCTTATACCCTCTACCGAACACCGGGGAGCTGTTTTTT. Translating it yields CASSLYPLPNTGELFF. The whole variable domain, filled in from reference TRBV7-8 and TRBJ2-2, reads GAGVSQSPRYKVAKRGQDVALRCDPISGHVSLFWYQQALGQGPEFLTYFQNEAQLDKSGLPSDRFFAERPEGSVSTLKIQRTQQEDSAVYLCASSLYPLPNTGELFFGEGSRLTVL.

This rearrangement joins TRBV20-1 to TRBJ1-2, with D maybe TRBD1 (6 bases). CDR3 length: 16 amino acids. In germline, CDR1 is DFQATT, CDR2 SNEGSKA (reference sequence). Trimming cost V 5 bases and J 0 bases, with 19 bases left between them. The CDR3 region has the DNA TGCAGTGCTGAGTTTCAGGACAGTCTCTCTAACTATGGCTACACCTTC. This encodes CSAEFQDSLSNYGYTF.

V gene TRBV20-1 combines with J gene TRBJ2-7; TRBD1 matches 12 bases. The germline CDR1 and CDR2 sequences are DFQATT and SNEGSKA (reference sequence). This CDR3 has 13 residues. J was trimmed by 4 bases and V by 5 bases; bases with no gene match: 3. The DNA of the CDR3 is TGCAGTGCTGGGACAGGGGGCCCATACGAGCAGTACTTC. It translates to CSAGTGGPYEQYF.

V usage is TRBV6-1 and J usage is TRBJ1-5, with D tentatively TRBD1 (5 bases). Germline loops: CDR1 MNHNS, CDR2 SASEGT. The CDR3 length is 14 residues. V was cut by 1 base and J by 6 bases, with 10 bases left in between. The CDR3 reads CASSEEGAAQPQHF. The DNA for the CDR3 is TGTGCCAGCAGTGAAGAAGGGGCGGCTCAGCCCCAGCATTTT.

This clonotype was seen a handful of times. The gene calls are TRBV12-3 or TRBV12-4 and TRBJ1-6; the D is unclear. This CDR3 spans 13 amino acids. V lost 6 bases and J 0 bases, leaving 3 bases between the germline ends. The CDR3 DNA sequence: TGTGCCAGCAGCAGCTCCTATAATTCACCCCTCCACTTT. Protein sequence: CASSSSYNSPLHF.

The CDR3 protein is CASSFPSGGKNYEQYF. The CDR3 bases are TGTGCCAGCAGTTTCCCTAGTGGCGGGAAGAACTACGAGCAGTACTTC. The chain links TRBV28 to TRBJ2-1; tentative D call: TRBD2 (6 bases). The J call may not be correct, given that the DNA end is closer to TRBJ2-7. Germline V CDR1 and CDR2: MDHEN, SYDVKM. The CDR3 spans 16 residues.

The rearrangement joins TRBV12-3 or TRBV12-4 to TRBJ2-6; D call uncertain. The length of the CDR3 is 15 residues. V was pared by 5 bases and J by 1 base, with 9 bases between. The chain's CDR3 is CASSPQLSGANVLTF. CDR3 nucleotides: TGTGCCAGCAGTCCACAGTTATCTGGGGCCAACGTCCTGACTTTC.

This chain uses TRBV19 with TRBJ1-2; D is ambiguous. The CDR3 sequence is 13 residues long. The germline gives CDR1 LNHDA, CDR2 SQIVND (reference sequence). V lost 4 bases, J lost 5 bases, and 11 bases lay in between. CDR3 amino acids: CASSNWTAYGYTF. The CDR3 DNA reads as TGTGCCAGTAGTAACTGGACGGCGTATGGCTACACCTTC.

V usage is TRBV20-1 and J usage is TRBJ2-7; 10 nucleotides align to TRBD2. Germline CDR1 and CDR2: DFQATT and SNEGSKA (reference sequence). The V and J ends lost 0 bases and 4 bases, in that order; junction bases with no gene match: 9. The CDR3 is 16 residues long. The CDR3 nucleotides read TGCAGTGCTAGAGATCCTAGCGGGAGTGATACTTACGAGCAGTACTTC. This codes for CSARDPSGSDTYEQYF.